This TCR beta chain was retrieved from a study of shared clonotypes between healthy human individuals. Sequencing was performed with immunoSEQ multiplex PCR; in TCRdb, only in-frame clones are kept and a portion is missing. The sample carries approximately 2.5 million clones, 93% recorded once. The sequence was obtained from a man in his late teens or twenties in good health. Some clones in this sample may be carry-over from other donors' samples. The sequencing input was naive CD4+ T cells from PBMCs. The sample's subset: CD45RA+ positively selected.

CDR3 loop: CASSWNRDEDGYTF. The CDR3 nucleotides read TGCGCCAGCAGCTGGAACAGGGATGAGGATGGCTACACCTTC. The chain uses TRBV5-1 and TRBJ1-2; D possibly corresponds to TRBD1 (6 bases). The CDR3 runs to 14 residues. CDR1 is SGHRS, CDR2 YFSETQ, per germline. Trimming took 3 bases from V and 6 from J, leaving 15 bases between them.